The clone carrying this T cell receptor (beta chain) was observed at least ten times. Its cognate antigen is unknown. This record comes from a study of T cell repertoires in cytomegalovirus infection. TCRdb reanalysed the reads using MiXCR and keeps one entry per CDR3 protein. The data contain a few hundred thousand distinct CDR3 sequences, over 35% of them singletons. The germline V gene encodes CDR1 SGHVS and CDR2 FQNEAQ. The junction had 11 bases not matched to a gene; V was cut back by 2 bases and J by 1 base. The length of the CDR3 is 18 residues. The chain joins TRBV7-8 to TRBJ2-1; 7 nucleotides match TRBD2. Sequenced here: cultured PBMCs, sampled from culture after CMV antigen stimulation. The source of this sequence is a human donor in good health (CMV status not recorded). Some clones in this sample may be carry-over from other donors' samples. The CDR3 nucleotides are TGTGCCAGCAGCTTAAGTTACGGGGCTAGCGGTTCCTACAATGAGCAGTTCTTC. Protein sequence: CASSLSYGASGSYNEQFF.